A single sample gave rise to the 3 T cell receptor beta chains below, sequenced in a study of blood T cell repertoires in COVID-19. Assay: immunoSEQ multiplex PCR; the TCRdb copy retains only in-frame clones and omits some. The table has under 130,000 clones, 69% seen once; the top ten hold about 5.9%. Material: peripheral blood. Receptors were obtained from a man older than 75 with acute or convalescent COVID-19.

The CDR3 DNA sequence: TGTGCCAGCAGCCAAGACTGGGGCCGACCATACGAGCAGTACTTC. This sequence encodes CASSQDWGRPYEQYF. This chain joins TRBV3-1 (or the pseudogene TRBV3-2) and TRBJ2-7, with a possible D match to TRBD1 (5 bases). The germline V gene encodes CDR1 LGHDT and CDR2 YNNKEL (reference sequence). CDR3 length equals 15 residues. Trimming removed 0 bases at V and 4 bases at J, with 13 bases between.

The V gene is TRBV3-1 (or the pseudogene TRBV3-2), the J gene TRBJ1-5, with TRBD1 as a possible D gene (6 bases). The germline gives CDR1 LGHDT, CDR2 YNNKEL (reference sequence). Trimming took off 4 bases at V and 1 base at J, with 8 bases between the two ends. CDR3 size: 14 residues. The DNA of the CDR3 is TGTGCCAGCAGCCCCACAGGGAGCAATCAGCCCCAGCATTTT. It encodes CASSPTGSNQPQHF.

The chain combines TRBV5-1 with TRBJ2-1, with D maybe TRBD1 (5 bases). Germline V gene sequence: CDR1 SGHRS, CDR2 YFSETQ. CDR3 length: 13 amino acids. V lost 4 bases and J lost 2, with 7 bases in between. The CDR3, as DNA: TGCGCCAGCAGCCCGACAGCCTACAATGAGCAGTTCTTC. Translated, it gives CASSPTAYNEQFF.